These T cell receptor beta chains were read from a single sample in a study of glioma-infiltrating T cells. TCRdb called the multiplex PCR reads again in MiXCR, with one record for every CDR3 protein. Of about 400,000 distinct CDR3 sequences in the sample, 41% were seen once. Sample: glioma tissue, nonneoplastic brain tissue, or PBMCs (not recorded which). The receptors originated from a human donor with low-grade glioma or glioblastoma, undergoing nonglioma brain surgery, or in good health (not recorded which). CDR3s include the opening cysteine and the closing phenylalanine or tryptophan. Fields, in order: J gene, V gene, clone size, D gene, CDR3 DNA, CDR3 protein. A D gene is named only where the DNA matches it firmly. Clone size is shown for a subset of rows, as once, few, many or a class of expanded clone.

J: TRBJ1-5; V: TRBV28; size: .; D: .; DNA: TGTGCCAGCAGTTTACGGGCGGGGGGCAAAGGCAATCAGCCCCAGCATTTT; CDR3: CASSLRAGGKGNQPQHF
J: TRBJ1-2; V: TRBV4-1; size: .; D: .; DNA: TGCGCCAGCGGCCCCGCCCAGAATCCCTATGGCTACACCTTC; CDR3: CASGPAQNPYGYTF
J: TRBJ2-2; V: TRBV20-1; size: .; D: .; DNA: TGCAGTGCACGGTCACCTTTGAACACCGGGGAGCTGTTTTTT; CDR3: CSARSPLNTGELFF
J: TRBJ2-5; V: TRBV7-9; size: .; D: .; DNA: TGTGCCAGCAGCCCTCGCCTTACAGGGAACGGGAAGACCCAGTACTTC; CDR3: CASSPRLTGNGKTQYF
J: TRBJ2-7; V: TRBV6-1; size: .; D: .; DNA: TGTGCCAGCAGCCTCGACACAAACGAGCAGTACTTC; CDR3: CASSLDTNEQYF
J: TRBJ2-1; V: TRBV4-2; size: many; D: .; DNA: TGTGCCAGCAGCCCCCCCGACTACAATGAGCAGTTCTTC; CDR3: CASSPPDYNEQFF
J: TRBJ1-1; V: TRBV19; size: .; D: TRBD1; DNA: TGTGCCAGTAGTGACAGGGGCCTGAACACTGAAGCTTTCTTT; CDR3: CASSDRGLNTEAFF
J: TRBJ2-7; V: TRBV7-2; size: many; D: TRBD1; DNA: TGTGCCAGCAGCTCGGACAGGTTTACTTACGAGCAGTACTTC; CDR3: CASSSDRFTYEQYF
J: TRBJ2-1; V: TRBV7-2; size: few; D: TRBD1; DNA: TGTGCCAGCAGCGGACAGGTCGGCTCCTACAATGAGCAGTTCTTC; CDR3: CASSGQVGSYNEQFF
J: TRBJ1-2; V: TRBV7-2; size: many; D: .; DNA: TGTGCCAGCAGTCCGGGACAAATGAACTATGGCTACACCTTC; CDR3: CASSPGQMNYGYTF
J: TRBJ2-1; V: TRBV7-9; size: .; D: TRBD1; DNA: TGTGCCAGCAGCCCAAGGGACAGACACTACAATGAGCAGTTCTTC; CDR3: CASSPRDRHYNEQFF
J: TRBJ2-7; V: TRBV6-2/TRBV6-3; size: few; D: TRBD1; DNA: TGTGCCAGCAGCCGCCTGGGACAGGGGCATCCCCTCTACTACGAGCAGTACTTC; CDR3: CASSRLGQGHPLYYEQYF
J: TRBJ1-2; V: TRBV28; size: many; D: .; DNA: TGTGCCAACTCAGGCGAGCATGGCTACACCTTC; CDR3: CANSGEHGYTF
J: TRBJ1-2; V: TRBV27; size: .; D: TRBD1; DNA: TGTGCCAGCAGTTCGCCCGGGACAGGGAACTATGGCTACGCCTTC; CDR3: CASSSPGTGNYGYAF
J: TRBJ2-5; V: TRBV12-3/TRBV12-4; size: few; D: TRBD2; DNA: TGTGCCAGCAGTATCGCGGGACTAGCAGGAGAGACCCAGTACTTC; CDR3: CASSIAGLAGETQYF
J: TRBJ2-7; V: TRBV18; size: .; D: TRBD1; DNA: TGTGCCAGCTCACCACTGGCAGGGGGCCACGAGCAGTACTTC; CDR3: CASSPLAGGHEQYF
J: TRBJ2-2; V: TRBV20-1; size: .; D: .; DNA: TGCAGTGCCCGGGGACGCAACACCGGGGAGCTGTTTTTT; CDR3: CSARGRNTGELFF
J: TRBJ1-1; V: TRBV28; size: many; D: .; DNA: TGTGCCACTGCTGTATCGACCGTGGAAGCTTTCTTT; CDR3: CATAVSTVEAFF
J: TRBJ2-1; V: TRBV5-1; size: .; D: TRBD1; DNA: TGCGCCAGCAGCCGACAGGGGGAGAGCAATGAGCAGTTCTTC; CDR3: CASSRQGESNEQFF
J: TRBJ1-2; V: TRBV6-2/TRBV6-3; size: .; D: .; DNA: TGTGCCAGCAGATTAGACCAGAACTATGGCAACACCTTC; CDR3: CASRLDQNYGNTF
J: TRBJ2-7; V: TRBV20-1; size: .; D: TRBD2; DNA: TGCAGTGCTAGACCTAGCGGGAGCTCCTACGAGCAGTACTTC; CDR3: CSARPSGSSYEQYF
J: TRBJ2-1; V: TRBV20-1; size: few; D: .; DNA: TGCAGTGCTAGAGATCTTTCGGACTTGGGGGCTGGGGGCAATCAGCAGTTCTTC; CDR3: CSARDLSDLGAGGNQQFF
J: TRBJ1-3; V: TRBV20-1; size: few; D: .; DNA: TGCAGTGCTACCGGGGGCTCGGGAAACACCATATATTTT; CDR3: CSATGGSGNTIYF
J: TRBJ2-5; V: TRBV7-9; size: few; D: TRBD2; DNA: TGTGCCAGCAGCGGGACTAGCGCTGAGACCCAGTACTTC; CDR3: CASSGTSAETQYF
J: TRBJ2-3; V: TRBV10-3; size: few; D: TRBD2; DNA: TGTGCCATCAGTGAGTTGGCTAGCGGGAGAACAGATACGCAGTATTTT; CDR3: CAISELASGRTDTQYF
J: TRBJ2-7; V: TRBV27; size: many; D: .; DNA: TGTGCCAGCAGTTTATCGTGGGACTACGAGCAGTACTTC; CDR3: CASSLSWDYEQYF
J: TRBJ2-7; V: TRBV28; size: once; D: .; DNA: TGTGCCAGCAGTTTATATCCGAGCTCCTACCAGCAGTACTTC; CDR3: CASSLYPSSYQQYF
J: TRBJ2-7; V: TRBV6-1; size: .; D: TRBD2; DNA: TGTGCCAGCATCGTAGGACTAGCGGAGTCCTACGAGCAGTACTTC; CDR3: CASIVGLAESYEQYF
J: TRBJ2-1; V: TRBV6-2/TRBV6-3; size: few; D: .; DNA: TGTGCCAGCAGTCCACCTCAAACGGTTGGGGCCAATGAGCAGTTCTTC; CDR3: CASSPPQTVGANEQFF
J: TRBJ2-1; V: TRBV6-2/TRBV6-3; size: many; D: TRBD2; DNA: TGTGCCAGCAGTAGACTAGCGACCTACAATGAGCAGTTCTTC; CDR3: CASSRLATYNEQFF
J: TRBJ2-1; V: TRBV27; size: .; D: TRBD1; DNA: TGTGCCAGCAGTTTTGGGACAGGGATGAACGGGCAGTTCTTC; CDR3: CASSFGTGMNGQFF